A selection of T cell receptor beta chains follows, all from one sample in a study of cytomegalovirus exposure and HLA in healthy donors. Assay used: immunoSEQ multiplex PCR; TCRdb lists only in-frame clones, some missing. The sample contains about 110,000 clones, around 90% of which appear only once. Material for sequencing was PBMCs. These receptors came from a woman between 18 and 29 years old in good health and CMV-seropositive. The CDR3 runs from the conserved cysteine through the conserved F or W. D genes are given only for firm matches. Some rows mark clone size as missing; the rest say once, few, many or name a class of expanded clone.

NA	TRBV5-6	TRBJ1-5	NA	TGTGCCAGCAGCTTTTACAATCAGCCCCAGCATTTT	CASSFYNQPQHF
NA	TRBV4-1	TRBJ1-5	NA	TGCGCCAGCAGCCCCGGAGACAGGCTCCCTGGGTCCCAGCATTTT	CASSPGDRLPGSQHF
NA	TRBV9	TRBJ1-2	NA	TGTGCCAGCAGCGCCTTGGGCATCTATGGCTACACCTTC	CASSALGIYGYTF
NA	TRBV7-2	TRBJ1-5	NA	TGTGCCAGCAGCTTGGAGGGAACTGGTATCGGCAATCAGCCCCAGCATTTT	CASSLEGTGIGNQPQHF
NA	TRBV19	TRBJ2-7	TRBD2	TGTGCCAGTAGTCGCACGGGAGGAGCGGGGGTTTACGAGCAGTACTTC	CASSRTGGAGVYEQYF
few	TRBV7-2	TRBJ1-5	NA	TGTGCCAGCAGCTTAGACAGGGGCAATCAGCCCCAGCATTTT	CASSLDRGNQPQHF
NA	TRBV4-1	TRBJ1-2	NA	TGCGCCAGCAGCCAAGATTTCACAGCAGTTAACTATGGCTACACCTTC	CASSQDFTAVNYGYTF
NA	TRBV29-1	TRBJ2-3	TRBD1	TGCAGCTGTCAGTGGGAACAGGGGTTTAATAAGCAGTATTTT	CSCQWEQGFNKQYF
NA	TRBV15	TRBJ2-1	NA	TGTGCCACCAGCAGTCGGGACACGGTATACAATGAGCAGTTCTTC	CATSSRDTVYNEQFF
NA	TRBV29-1	TRBJ2-3	NA	TGCAGCGTTGATCCAGGGGGCACAGATACGCAGTATTTT	CSVDPGGTDTQYF
few	TRBV19	TRBJ2-1	NA	TGTGCCAGTAGTATCTCCAGGGGCGGCAATGAGCAGTTCTTC	CASSISRGGNEQFF
NA	TRBV19	TRBJ1-2	TRBD1	TGTGCCAGTAGTAAAGGGACAGAACCTATCGCTGGCTACACCTTC	CASSKGTEPIAGYTF
few	TRBV12-2	TRBJ1-5	NA	TGTGCAAGTCGCGACGATAGGGGGTGGTGGAAAGGTCAGCCCCAGCATTTT	CASRDDRGWWKGQPQHF
NA	TRBV18	TRBJ1-3	NA	TGTGCCAGCTCGACCGGGAACTCTGGAAACACCATATATTTT	CASSTGNSGNTIYF
NA	TRBV7-8	TRBJ1-4	TRBD1	TGTGCCAGCAGCCCGACAGGGGGAGGTGAAAAACTGTTTTTT	CASSPTGGGEKLFF
few	TRBV15	TRBJ2-7	TRBD1	TGTGCCACCAGCAGAGATTGGACAGGAACCTACGAGCAGTACTTC	CATSRDWTGTYEQYF
once	TRBV6-9	TRBJ1-6	NA	TGTGCCAGCAGTTTTCCCGCTCGGGGGGCCCGGTCACCCCTCCACTTT	CASSFPARGARSPLHF
NA	TRBV6-1	TRBJ2-7	NA	TGTGCCAGCAGTCTGACTGGAATCTACGAGCAGTACTTC	CASSLTGIYEQYF
few	TRBV4-1	TRBJ2-5	TRBD2	TGCGCCAGCAGCCAAGAAGTTAGCGGGGGGGCTCCGACCCAGTACTTC	CASSQEVSGGAPTQYF
few	TRBV9	TRBJ2-7	NA	TGTGCCAGCAGCAATGGGAGCTCCTACGAGCAGTACTTC	CASSNGSSYEQYF
once	TRBV6-4	TRBJ2-1	TRBD1	TGTGCCACCCGACCCACCCCGGACAGGGTCAGGGTCAATGAGCAGTTCTTC	CATRPTPDRVRVNEQFF
NA	TRBV5-8	TRBJ1-2	NA	TGTGCCAGCAGCTTGCGGGGGGTAACGGGCTACACCTTC	CASSLRGVTGYTF
NA	TRBV10-3	TRBJ2-1	NA	TGTGCCATCGGGGACACTCTTCTTAGCTCCTACAATGAGCAGTTCTTC	CAIGDTLLSSYNEQFF
NA	TRBV4-2	TRBJ1-4	NA	TGTGCCAGCAGTGAACAGCCCGCTAATGAAAAACTGTTTTTT	CASSEQPANEKLFF
NA	TRBV7-8	TRBJ1-5	TRBD1	TGTGCCAGCAGCGGGGGACAGGGGTTCAATCAGCCCCAGCATTTT	CASSGGQGFNQPQHF
NA	TRBV23-1	TRBJ1-5	NA	TGCGCCAGCAGTCAATCGAATTTGGGGGGGGCTGGTCAGCCCCAGCATTTT	CASSQSNLGGAGQPQHF
NA	TRBV15	TRBJ2-7	NA	TGTGCCACCAGCAGAGACAGGGGCCACGAGCAGTACTTC	CATSRDRGHEQYF
NA	TRBV7-8	TRBJ1-3	TRBD1	TGTGCCAGCAGCTTATCAGGGGGCCGAAACACCATATATTTT	CASSLSGGRNTIYF
NA	TRBV19	TRBJ2-3	TRBD1	TGTGCCAGTAGTATAGATCGGACAGGAACAGATACGCAGTATTTT	CASSIDRTGTDTQYF